The 27 T cell receptor beta chains below were found in one sample sequenced in a study of T-cell memory formation after mild COVID-19. One entry per CDR3 protein, called by TCRdb with MiXCR from the 5' RACE reads. The data contain about 100,000 distinct CDR3 sequences, over 8.5% of them singletons. Sequencing used PBMCs or a T cell subset sorted from them (not recorded which). These receptors were taken from a man younger than 35 who had mild COVID-19 (a few samples of this study predate the infection). Cell type and time point are not known.

This chain links TRBV7-3 with TRBJ2-1, with 10 bases aligning to TRBD2. V dropped 5 bases and J dropped 3; count of bases not matched to a gene: 1. Germline-derived CDR1 and CDR2 are SGHTA and FQGTGA. The CDR3 is 14 residues long. The CDR3 sequence: CASSRTSGYNEQFF. The CDR3 nucleotides are TGTGCCAGCAGCCGGACTAGCGGCTACAATGAGCAGTTCTTC.

This chain uses TRBV12-3 or TRBV12-4 with TRBJ2-5; perhaps TRBD1 as D (5 bases). Trimming removed 3 bases from V and 5 bases from J, with 13 bases in between. This CDR3 is 14 amino acids long. The CDR3, as DNA: TGTGCCAGCAGTTTTTTGGGGCTAGGGGAGACCCAGTACTTC. Translated: CASSFLGLGETQYF.

This clonotype was picked up many times. The chain couples TRBV10-3 to TRBJ2-2; 10 bases line up with TRBD1. The CDR3 contains 16 residues. CDR1 is ENHRY and CDR2 is SYGVKD in the germline V gene. Germline trimming cut 5 bases from V and 1 base from J; bases unmatched to any gene: 4. The CDR3 loop is CAISPDRGMNTGELFF. The DNA for the CDR3 is TGTGCCATCAGTCCGGACAGGGGGATGAACACCGGGGAGCTGTTTTTT.

V usage is TRBV30 and J usage is TRBJ2-5; D gene uncertain. Trimming took off 2 bases at V and 1 base at J, with 8 bases between the two ends. Germline lookup yields CDR1 GTSNPN and CDR2 SVGIG (reference sequence). The CDR3 is made up of 13 amino acids. CDR3 residues: CAWSLSSQETQYF. The CDR3, as DNA: TGTGCCTGGAGTCTATCCAGCCAAGAGACCCAGTACTTC.

Remarks on this clonotype: At one end, the junction sequence differs from germline, possibly due to a read error. The rearrangement uses TRBV20-1 and TRBJ1-1; D not certain. CDR1 and CDR2 from the germline V gene are DFQATT and SNEGSKA (reference sequence). This CDR3 has 14 residues. The CDR3 is CSARALRENTEAFF. The CDR3 DNA reads TGCAGTGCGAGAGCCTTGAGGGAAAACACTGAAGCTTTCTTT.

This clonotype has a handful of counts. J is TRBJ1-2 and V is TRBV5-1; 12 bases align to TRBD1. Germline-derived CDR1 and CDR2 are SGHRS and YFSETQ. The ends lost 4 bases at V and 6 bases at J; junction bases unmatched: 7. This CDR3 is 15 amino acids long. CDR3 residues: CASSPRGTGGDGYTF. Here the CDR3 DNA reads TGCGCCAGCAGCCCGCGAGGGACAGGGGGCGATGGCTACACCTTC.

The chain is built from TRBV7-8 and TRBJ2-5, with TRBD2 as a possible D gene (6 bases). Germline CDR1 SGHVS, CDR2 FQNEAQ. V was trimmed by 3 bases and J by 4 bases, leaving 18 bases between them. The CDR3 runs 16 residues. CDR3 DNA sequence: TGTGCCAGCAGCTTTGGGATAACACACGGGGGAGAGACCCAGTACTTC. Protein sequence: CASSFGITHGGETQYF.

The chain is built from TRBV9 and TRBJ2-5, with 11 bases matching TRBD2. The CDR3 contains 17 residues. Germline V gene lookup returns CDR1 SGDLS and CDR2 YYNGEE. With V trimmed by 0 bases and J by 1 base, 5 bases remained unmatched. CDR3 sequence: CASSVGVLAGGQETQYF. The CDR3 DNA follows: TGTGCCAGCAGCGTAGGTGTGCTAGCGGGGGGCCAAGAGACCCAGTACTTC.

The chain joins TRBV11-2 to TRBJ1-2; D is undetermined. V was pared by 4 bases and J by 1 base, with 7 bases between. This CDR3 is 13 amino acids long. CDR1 and CDR2 from the germline V gene are SGHAT and FQNNGV. CDR3: CASSSLRNYGYTF. The CDR3 region has the DNA TGTGCCAGCAGCTCCCTGCGTAACTATGGCTACACCTTC.

This clonotype was picked up many times. This chain uses TRBV7-9 with TRBJ2-3; 7 bases are a match to TRBD2. The CDR3 totals 14 residues. Per germline, CDR1 SEHNR and CDR2 FQNEAQ (reference sequence). With 1 base clipped from V and 5 bases from J, the junction kept 3 bases outside the gene matches. The CDR3 bases are TGTGCCAGCAGCTTAGTCGGGGAGGGAGATACGCAGTATTTT. This sequence encodes CASSLVGEGDTQYF.

In this sample, this clonotype turned up a few times. The chain has TRBV6-2 or TRBV6-3 and TRBJ2-7, with D perhaps matching TRBD1 (6 bases). CDR1 and CDR2 from the germline V gene are MNHEY and SVGEGT. V was trimmed by 0 bases and J by 0 bases, leaving 9 bases between them. The CDR3 has 15 amino acids. CDR3 coding DNA: TGTGCCAGCAGTTACTCCGCGGACAGCTCCTACGAGCAGTACGTC. Protein sequence: CASSYSADSSYEQYV.

The chain joins TRBV5-1 to TRBJ2-7; 9 bases agree with TRBD1. The germline V gene has CDR1 SGHRS and CDR2 YFSETQ. CDR3 length: 16 amino acids. V trimming: 3 bases; J trimming: 2 bases; junction bases outside the gene matches: 9. This CDR3 reads CASSYRDRAHTYEQYV. CDR3 sequence (DNA): TGCGCCAGCAGCTACCGGGACAGGGCCCATACCTACGAGCAGTACGTC.

This CDR3 reads CSASSGGPNEQYF. Written as DNA, the CDR3 is TGCAGTGCTAGCTCGGGGGGGCCGAACGAGCAGTACTTC. The chain couples TRBV20-1 to TRBJ2-7; 8 nucleotides match TRBD2. The trim removed 3 bases at V and 5 bases at J, leaving 6 bases unmatched. CDR3 length: 13 amino acids. Germline values: CDR1 DFQATT, CDR2 SNEGSKA (reference sequence).

This clonotype was observed a few times. The rearrangement links TRBV27 to TRBJ1-1; TRBD1 aligns across 8 bases. Germline V gives CDR1 MNHEY, CDR2 SMNVEV (reference sequence). The CDR3 covers 14 residues. Germline trimming cut 2 bases from V and 4 bases from J; bases unmatched to any gene: 3. CDR3 nucleotides: TGTGCCAGCAGTTTAGGGACAGGTGTCACTGAAGCTTTCTTT. This encodes CASSLGTGVTEAFF.

The table lists this clonotype with a few counts. This chain joins TRBV27 and TRBJ2-1; perhaps D is TRBD1 or TRBD2 (5 bases each). V was pared by 5 bases and J by 2 bases, with 10 bases between. The CDR3 length is 14 residues. Germline V gene sequence: CDR1 MNHEY, CDR2 SMNVEV (reference sequence). The CDR3 spells CASSPGPTYNEQFF. In DNA form, the CDR3 reads TGTGCCAGCAGTCCGGGGCCTACCTACAATGAGCAGTTCTTC.

V and J are TRBV4-3 and TRBJ2-1; perhaps D is TRBD1 or TRBD2 (7 bases each). Between the trimmed V and J ends, which lost 3 bases and 9 bases, there was a span of 12 bases. Germline V gene lookup returns CDR1 LGHNA and CDR2 YSLEER. The CDR3 consists of 13 residues. The CDR3 nucleotides read TGCGCCAGCAGCCACCAGGGGGGGGCTGAGCAGTTCTTC. Protein sequence: CASSHQGGAEQFF.

The rearrangement links TRBV7-4 to TRBJ1-2; unclear D gene. CDR3 size: 13 residues. V lost 6 bases and J lost 6, with 14 bases in between. The V gene's germline CDR1 is SGHVT and CDR2 SQSDAQ. In DNA form, the CDR3 reads TGTGCCAGCAGTACCGGTGGAAGCAATGGCTACACCTTC. Protein sequence: CASSTGGSNGYTF. The entire variable domain, with the rest obtained from reference TRBV7-4 and TRBJ1-2, is as follows: GAGVSQSPRYKVAKRGRDVALRCDSISGHVTLYWYRQTLGQGSEVLTYSQSDAQRDKSGRPSGRFSAERPERSVSTLKIQRTEQGDSAVYLCASSTGGSNGYTFGSGTRLTVV.

A few counts support this clonotype. The gene calls are TRBV7-9 and TRBJ1-1; D gene ambiguous. The CDR3 is made up of 12 amino acids. Trimming removed 5 bases from V and 7 bases from J, with 11 bases in between. From germline, CDR1 is SEHNR and CDR2 FQNEAQ (reference sequence). CDR3 loop: CASSPVPGEAFF. As DNA, the CDR3 is TGTGCCAGCAGCCCGGTCCCAGGTGAAGCTTTCTTT.

This clonotype was observed many times. V gene TRBV27 combines with J gene TRBJ2-5; TRBD1 or TRBD2 may be the D gene (5 bases each). Per the germline V gene, CDR1 is MNHEY and CDR2 is SMNVEV (reference sequence). The CDR3 has 13 residues. V lost 8 bases and J 5 bases, leaving 15 bases between the germline ends. CDR3 sequence: CASGPGGGETQYF. The CDR3 nucleotides read TGTGCCAGCGGGCCTGGGGGTGGGGAGACCCAGTACTTC.

This clonotype was seen a handful of times. The chain combines TRBV15 with TRBJ2-5; 13 positions agree with TRBD2. This CDR3 region has 17 residues. Germline assignment: CDR1 LNHNV and CDR2 YYDKDF (reference sequence). V was pared by 5 bases and J by 3 bases, with 9 bases of the junction left unmatched. CDR3 DNA sequence: TGTGCCACCAGCGGTTGGACTAGCGGGGGACAAAAAGAGACCCAGTACTTC. Protein sequence: CATSGWTSGGQKETQYF.

This clonotype was seen more than once but under ten times. V and J are TRBV7-9 and TRBJ2-3, with TRBD2 matching 8 bases. V gave up 2 bases and J gave up 1 base; unmatched junction bases: 5. The CDR3 runs 16 residues. CDR1 and CDR2 (germline): SEHNR, FQNEAQ (reference sequence). The CDR3 loop is CASSLLGRGGTDTQYF. DNA of the CDR3: TGTGCCAGCAGCTTATTGGGGCGGGGGGGCACAGATACGCAGTATTTT.

This sequence joins TRBV7-9 and TRBJ1-2, with no clear D. Trimming left V 1 base short and J 5 bases short, with 20 bases between. CDR3 length equals 17 residues. Per germline, CDR1 SEHNR and CDR2 FQNEAQ (reference sequence). The CDR3 coding sequence is TGTGCCAGCAGCTTAGGGATTTTACGGGAAATCTCTTATGGCTACACCTTC. Protein product: CASSLGILREISYGYTF.

The chain links TRBV9 to TRBJ1-2; TRBD1 is a possible D gene (5 bases). This CDR3 region has 14 residues. V was shortened by 5 bases and J by 4 bases, with 15 bases between the two germline ends. Germline CDR1 and CDR2: SGDLS and YYNGEE. CDR3: CASSANRNSYGYTF. The CDR3 DNA is TGTGCCAGCAGTGCAAACAGGAATTCCTATGGCTACACCTTC.

This clonotype was seen more than once but under ten times. The rearrangement uses TRBV11-2 and TRBJ2-2; no definite D call. Looked up from germline, CDR1 is SGHAT and CDR2 is FQNNGV. V lost 1 base and J 7 bases, leaving 13 bases between the germline ends. This CDR3 is built from 15 residues. As DNA, the CDR3 is TGTGCCAGCAGCTTAGCGGCTAACCCTGGCGGGGAGCTGTTTTTT. The encoded protein is CASSLAANPGGELFF.

V gene TRBV29-1 combines with J gene TRBJ2-5; the D gene is possibly TRBD2 (5 bases). Germline CDR1 SQVTM, CDR2 ANQGSEA. The V end was cut by 1 base, the J end by 5 bases, with 14 bases between. The length of the CDR3 is 14 residues. The CDR3 DNA follows: TGCAGCGTTGAAGGGGTCGGCGGCGGGGAGACCCAGTACTTC. Its translation: CSVEGVGGGETQYF. Full variable domain (rest looked up from reference TRBV29-1 and TRBJ2-5): SAVISQKPSRDICQRGTSLTIQCQVDSQVTMMFWYRQQPGQSLTLIATANQGSEATYESGFVIDKFPISRPNLTFSTLTVSNMSPEDSSIYLCSVEGVGGGETQYFGPGTRLLVL.

This clonotype was seen only a few times. The V call is TRBV7-9, the J call TRBJ1-1, with D hard to call. The V gene lost 8 bases and the J gene lost 1 base, with 8 bases spanning the gap. CDR1 is SEHNR, CDR2 FQNEAQ, per germline (reference sequence). CDR3 size: 12 residues. The CDR3 loop is CASRKRNTEAFF. The CDR3 region has the DNA TGTGCCAGCCGCAAGAGGAACACTGAAGCTTTCTTT.

This clonotype has a count of ten or more. The rearrangement links TRBV4-1 to TRBJ2-1; D possibly corresponds to TRBD2 (7 bases). Germline CDR1 is MGHRA and CDR2 is YSYEKL. The CDR3 runs 19 residues. Trimming removed 2 bases from V and 3 bases from J, with 23 bases in between. CDR3 bases: TGCGCCAGCAGCCAACAACCTCCGAATTGGGGGGGCGGCTACAATGAGCAGTTCTTC. Encoded protein: CASSQQPPNWGGGYNEQFF.